The rows below give T cell receptor beta chains drawn from one sample of a study of Graves' ophthalmopathy and Graves' hyperthyroidism. TCRdb reanalysed the multiplex PCR reads using MiXCR and keeps one entry per CDR3 protein. Of about 660,000 distinct CDR3 sequences listed, about 41% are singletons. The sample was peripheral blood. The receptors were sampled from an adult man with Graves' ophthalmopathy. Both conserved end residues are part of each CDR3. D genes are given only for firm matches. Where a row states a size, it is once, few, many or the class of an expanded clone; other rows omit it.

.,many,TRBJ1-1,TRBV14,TGTGCCAGCAGCCCCCGATGGAGGGAGGAAGACACTGAAGCTTTCTTT,CASSPRWREEDTEAFF
.,.,TRBJ2-2,TRBV2,TGTGTCAGCAGTAGGGTAACCGGGGAACTGTTTTTT,CVSSRVTGELFF
.,many,TRBJ2-2,TRBV9,TGTGCCAGCAGCGCCGGGGGAACCGGGGAGCTGTTTTTT,CASSAGGTGELFF
.,.,TRBJ1-4,TRBV7-9,TGTGCCAGCTCATTTCGAGAAAAACTGTTTTTT,CASSFREKLFF
TRBD1,many,TRBJ1-6,TRBV5-8,TGTGCCAGCACCTCGGACAGGGCCCATTCACCCCTCCACTTT,CASTSDRAHSPLHF
.,few,TRBJ2-5,TRBV2,TGTGCCAGCAGTGAAGAATTGGATCAAGAGACCCAGTACTTC,CASSEELDQETQYF
.,once,TRBJ1-6,TRBV7-2,TGTGCCAGCAGCTTCGCGACTGAGGATAATTCACCCCTCCACTTT,CASSFATEDNSPLHF
.,few,TRBJ2-7,TRBV4-2,TGTGCCAGCAGCCCGTTGTGGCCTCAGGACTCCTACGAGCAGTACTTC,CASSPLWPQDSYEQYF
.,.,TRBJ1-1,TRBV9,TGTGCCAGCAACGGTGGACCGACTAACACTGAAGCTTTCTTT,CASNGGPTNTEAFF
.,many,TRBJ2-2,TRBV5-1,TGCGCCAGCAGCTTGGCGGGCGGCAGGGCTAACGGGGAGCTGTTTTTT,CASSLAGGRANGELFF
TRBD1,.,TRBJ1-1,TRBV29-1,TGCAGCGTTGATAGGCAGGGGGGGATGAACACTGAAGCTTTCTTT,CSVDRQGGMNTEAFF
TRBD1,.,TRBJ1-5,TRBV12-5,TGTGCCAGCAGGGGGACAGGGTTGGCAAATCAGCCCCAGCATTTT,CASRGTGLANQPQHF
TRBD1,once,TRBJ1-1,TRBV5-4,TGTGCCAGCAGCTTGGGGGACAGGGGTGAAGCTTTCTTT,CASSLGDRGEAFF
.,many,TRBJ2-5,TRBV5-8,TGTGCCAGCAGCTTGCGTTGGACTCACCAAGAGACCCAGTACTTC,CASSLRWTHQETQYF
TRBD1,.,TRBJ2-5,TRBV10-3,TGTGCCATCAGGGGACAGGGAGAGGCCCAGTACTTC,CAIRGQGEAQYF
.,.,TRBJ1-1,TRBV10-3,TGTGCCATCAGTTACTCTCGCAGAACGAATACTGAAGCTTTCTTT,CAISYSRRTNTEAFF
.,.,TRBJ2-6,TRBV25-1,TGTGCCAGCGCTCAAGCTATGGGGGCCAACGTCCTGACTTTC,CASAQAMGANVLTF
.,.,TRBJ1-6,TRBV10-3,TGTGCCATCAGTGAAACGGGGACGGACTCTCTCCTCCACTTT,CAISETGTDSLLHF
.,many,TRBJ2-6,TRBV9,TGTGCCAGCAGCGTAACCGCTGGGGCCAACGTCCTGACTTTC,CASSVTAGANVLTF
TRBD2,.,TRBJ2-1,TRBV7-9,TGTGCCAGCAGTCACAACAGACTAGCGTCCTGCAATGAGCAGTTCTTC,CASSHNRLASCNEQFF
.,.,TRBJ1-5,TRBV10-3,TGTGCCCGCAGTTTGAGTAGCAATCAGCCCCAGCATTTT,CARSLSSNQPQHF
TRBD1,.,TRBJ1-2,TRBV20-1,TGCAGTGCCCCGACAGGGGATCACTATGGCTACACCTTC,CSAPTGDHYGYTF
.,.,TRBJ2-6,TRBV7-9,TGTGCCAGCAGTTTTAGAGGGTTTCCTGGGGCCAACGTCCTGACTTTC,CASSFRGFPGANVLTF
.,few,TRBJ1-1,TRBV12-3/TRBV12-4,TGTGCCAGCAGTTTTAGGGCTTTCGACACTGAAGCTTTCTTT,CASSFRAFDTEAFF
.,many,TRBJ1-6,TRBV7-8,TGTGCCAGCAGCCTAGGGACCGCGGGGGATTCACCCCTCCACTTT,CASSLGTAGDSPLHF
TRBD1,.,TRBJ1-2,TRBV29-1,TGCAGCTTGGATGGGACAGGGGGCTATGGCTACACCTTC,CSLDGTGGYGYTF
TRBD2,.,TRBJ2-7,TRBV5-1,TGCGCCAGCAGCCCTAGCGGGAGCCACGAGCAGTACTTC,CASSPSGSHEQYF
.,many,TRBJ2-2,TRBV24-1,TGTGCCACCAGTGTCCGTGAGAGGGGGAAGAGTTCCACCGGGGAGCTGTTTTTT,CATSVRERGKSSTGELFF
.,few,TRBJ2-7,TRBV19,TGTGCCAGTAGTCCCGGGATTCCCTACGAGCAGTACTTC,CASSPGIPYEQYF
.,many,TRBJ2-5,TRBV7-9,TGTGCCAGCAGCCCGGACCTCGGTGAAGAGACCCAGTACTTC,CASSPDLGEETQYF
.,.,TRBJ2-7,TRBV6-6,TGTGCCAGCAGTTATTTAAAGGACAGCACCTACGAGCAGTACTTC,CASSYLKDSTYEQYF
TRBD1,.,TRBJ2-7,TRBV11-1,TGTGCCAGCAGCCCAGTGACAGGGGGAAACGAGCAGTACTTC,CASSPVTGGNEQYF
.,.,TRBJ1-5,TRBV20-1,TGCAGTGCTAAGTCGCAGGGACGACAGCTCCAGCATTTT,CSAKSQGRQLQHF